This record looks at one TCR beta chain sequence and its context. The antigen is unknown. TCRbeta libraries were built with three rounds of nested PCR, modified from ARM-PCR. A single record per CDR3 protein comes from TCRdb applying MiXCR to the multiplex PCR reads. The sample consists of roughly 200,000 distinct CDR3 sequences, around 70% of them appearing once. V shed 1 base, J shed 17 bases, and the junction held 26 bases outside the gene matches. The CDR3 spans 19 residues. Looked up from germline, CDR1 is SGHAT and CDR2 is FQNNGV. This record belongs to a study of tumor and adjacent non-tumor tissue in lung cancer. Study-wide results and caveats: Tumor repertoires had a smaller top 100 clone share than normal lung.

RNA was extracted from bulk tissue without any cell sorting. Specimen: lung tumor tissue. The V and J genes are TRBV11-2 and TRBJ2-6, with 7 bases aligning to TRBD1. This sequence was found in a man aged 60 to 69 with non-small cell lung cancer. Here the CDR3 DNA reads TGTGCCAGCAGCTTAGTTCCAAAGGACAGGCCCTCCGGGGCCAACTTCATGACTTTC. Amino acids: CASSLVPKDRPSGANFMTF.